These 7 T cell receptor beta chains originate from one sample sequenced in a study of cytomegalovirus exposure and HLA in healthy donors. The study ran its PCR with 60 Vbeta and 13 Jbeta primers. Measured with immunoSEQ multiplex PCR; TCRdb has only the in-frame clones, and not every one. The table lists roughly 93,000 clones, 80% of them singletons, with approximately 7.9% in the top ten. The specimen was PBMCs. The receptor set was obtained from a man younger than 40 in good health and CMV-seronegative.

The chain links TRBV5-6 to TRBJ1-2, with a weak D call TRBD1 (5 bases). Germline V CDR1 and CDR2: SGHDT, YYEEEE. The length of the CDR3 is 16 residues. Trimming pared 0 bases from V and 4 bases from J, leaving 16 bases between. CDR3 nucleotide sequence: TGTGCCAGCAGCTTGGGAGGATCTGGGGGGTTCTATGGCTACACCTTC. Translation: CASSLGGSGGFYGYTF.

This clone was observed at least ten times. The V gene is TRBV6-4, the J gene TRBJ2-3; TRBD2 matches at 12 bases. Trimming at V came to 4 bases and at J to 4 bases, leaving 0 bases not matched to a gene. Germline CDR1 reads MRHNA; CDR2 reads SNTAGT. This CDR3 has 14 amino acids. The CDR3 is CASSGTSGADTQYF. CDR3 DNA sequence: TGTGCCAGCAGTGGGACTAGCGGGGCAGATACGCAGTATTTT.

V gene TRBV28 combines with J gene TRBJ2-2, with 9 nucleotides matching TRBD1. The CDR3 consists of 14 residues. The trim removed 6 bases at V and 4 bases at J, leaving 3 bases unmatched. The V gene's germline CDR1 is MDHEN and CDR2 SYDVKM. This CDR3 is CASSGDRVTGELFF. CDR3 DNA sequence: TGTGCCAGCAGCGGGGACAGGGTCACCGGGGAGCTGTTTTTT.

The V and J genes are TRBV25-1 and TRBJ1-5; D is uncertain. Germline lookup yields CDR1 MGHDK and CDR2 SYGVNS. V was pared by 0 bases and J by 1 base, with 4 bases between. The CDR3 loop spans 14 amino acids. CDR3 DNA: TGTGCCAGCAGTGAATATCCGAGCAATCAGCCCCAGCATTTT. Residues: CASSEYPSNQPQHF. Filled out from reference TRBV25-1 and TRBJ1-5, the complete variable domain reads EADIYQTPRYLVIGTGKKITLECSQTMGHDKMYWYQQDPGMELHLIHYSYGVNSTEKGDLSSESTVSRIRTEHFPLTLESARPSHTSQYLCASSEYPSNQPQHFGDGTRLSIL.

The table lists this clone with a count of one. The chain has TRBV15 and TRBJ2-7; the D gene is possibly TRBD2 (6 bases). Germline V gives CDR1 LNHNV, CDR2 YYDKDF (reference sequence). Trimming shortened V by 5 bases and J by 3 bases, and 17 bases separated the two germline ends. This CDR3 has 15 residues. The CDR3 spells CATSGAGTGGYEQYF. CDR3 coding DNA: TGTGCCACCAGCGGAGCCGGGACCGGGGGCTACGAGCAGTACTTC.

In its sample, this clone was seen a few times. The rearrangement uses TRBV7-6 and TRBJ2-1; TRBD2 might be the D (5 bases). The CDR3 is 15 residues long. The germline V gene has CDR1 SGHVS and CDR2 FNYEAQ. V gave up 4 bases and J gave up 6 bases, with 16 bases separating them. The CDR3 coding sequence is TGTGCCAGCAGCTCCTCAAAGGGAGCTGGCAATGAGCAGTTCTTC. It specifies CASSSSKGAGNEQFF.

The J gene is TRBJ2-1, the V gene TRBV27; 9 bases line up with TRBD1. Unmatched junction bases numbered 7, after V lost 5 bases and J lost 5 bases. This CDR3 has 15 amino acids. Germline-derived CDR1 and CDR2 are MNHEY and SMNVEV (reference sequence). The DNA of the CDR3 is TGTGCCAGCAGTCATGTTGGGACAGGGAACAATGAGCAGTTCTTC. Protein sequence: CASSHVGTGNNEQFF.